These 11 T cell receptor beta chains were sequenced from one sample in a study of blood T cell repertoires in COVID-19. Generated by immunoSEQ multiplex PCR, the TCRdb table keeps only in-frame clones and is missing some. The sample carries hundreds of thousands of clones, approximately 85% recorded once. Sequenced material: PBMCs or T cells enriched from blood (not recorded which). These receptor sequences come from a woman between 50 and 59 years old who had recovered from COVID-19.

The chain is built from TRBV23-1 and TRBJ1-1; 11 bases are shared with TRBD1. TRBV23-1 has ORF status, its function being uncertain. V was clipped by 3 bases and J by 0 bases; unmatched bases: 6. The CDR3 covers 17 residues. In nucleotides, the CDR3 is TGCGCCAGCAGTCACCTTGGACAGGGGGCCATGAACACTGAAGCTTTCTTT. Translated: CASSHLGQGAMNTEAFF.

V and J are TRBV5-5 and TRBJ1-1; TRBD1 is a possible D gene (5 bases). Per the germline V gene, CDR1 is SGHKS and CDR2 is YYEKEE (reference sequence). CDR3 length equals 13 residues. V lost 6 bases to trimming and J lost 3 bases, with 12 bases between them. This CDR3 is CASKRPGDTEAFF. DNA for the CDR3: TGTGCCAGCAAACGTCCGGGGGACACTGAAGCTTTCTTT.

A single count supports this clone. This chain links TRBV11-1 with TRBJ2-5, with D hard to call. Germline values: CDR1 SGHAT, CDR2 FQDESV (reference sequence). Trimming took off 4 bases at V and 5 bases at J, with 8 bases between the two ends. The CDR3 sequence is 12 residues long. CDR3 in amino acids: CASSSQAETQYF. Here the CDR3 DNA reads TGTGCCAGCAGCTCCCAGGCTGAGACCCAGTACTTC. Full variable domain (missing parts from reference TRBV11-1 and TRBJ2-5): EAEVAQSPRYKITEKSQAVAFWCDPISGHATLYWYRQILGQGPELLVQFQDESVVDDSQLPKDRFSAERLKGVDSTLKIQPAELGDSAMYLCASSSQAETQYFGPGTRLLVL.

This rearrangement joins TRBV20-1 to TRBJ1-1; unclear D gene. Trimming left V 6 bases short and J 1 base short, with 3 bases between. CDR3 size: 10 residues. The V gene's germline CDR1 is DFQATT and CDR2 SNEGSKA (reference sequence). CDR3 amino acids: CSASNTEAFF. The CDR3 DNA reads as TGCAGTGCCTCGAACACTGAAGCTTTCTTT.

The chain has TRBV25-1 and TRBJ2-7; D call uncertain. The CDR3 is 12 residues long. CDR1 MGHDK and CDR2 SYGVNS come from the germline V gene. Trimming pared 4 bases from V and 4 bases from J, leaving 8 bases between. Written as DNA, the CDR3 is TGTGCCAGCAGTGGAGGAACTTACGAGCAGTACTTC. It specifies CASSGGTYEQYF.

The rearrangement links TRBV6-5 to TRBJ2-7; 8 positions match TRBD1. The CDR3 totals 14 residues. Germline CDR1 and CDR2: MNHEY and SVGAGI. V lost 0 bases and J lost 6; bases outside the gene matches: 4. CDR3 in amino acids: CASSYSHRGSEQYF. Here the CDR3 DNA reads TGTGCCAGCAGTTACTCCCACAGGGGGAGCGAGCAGTACTTC.

V gene TRBV5-4 combines with J gene TRBJ2-2, with 11 positions matching TRBD1. The CDR3 runs 15 residues. The junction had 2 bases not matched to a gene; V was cut back by 4 bases and J by 3 bases. The germline V gene has CDR1 SGHNT and CDR2 YYREEE (reference sequence). This CDR3 is CASSPGQGDTGELFF. CDR3 DNA sequence: TGTGCCAGCAGCCCGGGACAGGGGGACACCGGGGAGCTGTTTTTT.

This rearrangement joins TRBV6-6 to TRBJ1-1; D unresolved. The ends were cut back, 6 bases at V and 4 bases at J, with 15 bases in the middle. This CDR3 has 14 residues. Germline CDR1 is MNHNY and CDR2 is SVGAGI (reference sequence). The CDR3 DNA follows: TGTGCCAGCAGATTTCCCGGGCGGGGCACTGAAGCTTTCTTT. It yields the protein CASRFPGRGTEAFF.

The chain links TRBV18 to TRBJ1-2; D may be TRBD1 (6 bases). Trimming removed 3 bases from V and 5 bases from J, with 16 bases in between. Germline CDR1 reads KGHSH; CDR2 reads LQKENI. The CDR3 is 15 amino acids. The CDR3 DNA follows: TGTGCCAGCTCACCGGGGGCAGGGTCGTTGTATGGCTACACCTTC. This gives the protein CASSPGAGSLYGYTF.

This rearrangement joins TRBV30 to TRBJ1-5; a possible D gene is TRBD1 (5 bases). Trimming removed 0 bases from V and 1 base from J, with 10 bases in between. The CDR3 extends over 15 amino acids. CDR1 and CDR2 from the germline V gene are GTSNPN and SVGIG (reference sequence). The chain's CDR3 is CAWSVQTASNQPQHF. The CDR3 nucleotides read TGTGCCTGGAGTGTACAGACAGCAAGCAATCAGCCCCAGCATTTT.

The V call is TRBV4-3, the J call TRBJ1-2; D unclear. The V and J ends lost 0 bases and 4 bases respectively, with 9 bases between them. CDR1 and CDR2 (germline): LGHNA, YSLEER. CDR3 length equals 14 residues. This CDR3 reads CASSQEATPYGYTF. CDR3 coding DNA: TGCGCCAGCAGCCAAGAGGCGACTCCCTATGGCTACACCTTC.